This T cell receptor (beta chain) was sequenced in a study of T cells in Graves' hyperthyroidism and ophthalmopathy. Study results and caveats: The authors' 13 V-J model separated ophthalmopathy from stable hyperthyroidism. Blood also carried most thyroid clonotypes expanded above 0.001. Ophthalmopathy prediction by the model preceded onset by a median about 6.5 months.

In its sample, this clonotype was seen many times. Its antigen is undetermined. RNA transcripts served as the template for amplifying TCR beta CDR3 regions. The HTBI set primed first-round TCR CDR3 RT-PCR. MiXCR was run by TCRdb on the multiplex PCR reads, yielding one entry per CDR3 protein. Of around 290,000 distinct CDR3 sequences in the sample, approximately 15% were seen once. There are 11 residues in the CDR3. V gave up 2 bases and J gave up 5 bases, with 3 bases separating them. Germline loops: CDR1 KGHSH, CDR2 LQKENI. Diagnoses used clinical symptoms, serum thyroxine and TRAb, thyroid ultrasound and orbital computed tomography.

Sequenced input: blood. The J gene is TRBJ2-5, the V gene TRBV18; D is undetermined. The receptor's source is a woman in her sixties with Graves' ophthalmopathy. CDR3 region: CASSPGETQYF. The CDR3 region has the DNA TGTGCCAGCTCACCAGGGGAGACCCAGTACTTC.